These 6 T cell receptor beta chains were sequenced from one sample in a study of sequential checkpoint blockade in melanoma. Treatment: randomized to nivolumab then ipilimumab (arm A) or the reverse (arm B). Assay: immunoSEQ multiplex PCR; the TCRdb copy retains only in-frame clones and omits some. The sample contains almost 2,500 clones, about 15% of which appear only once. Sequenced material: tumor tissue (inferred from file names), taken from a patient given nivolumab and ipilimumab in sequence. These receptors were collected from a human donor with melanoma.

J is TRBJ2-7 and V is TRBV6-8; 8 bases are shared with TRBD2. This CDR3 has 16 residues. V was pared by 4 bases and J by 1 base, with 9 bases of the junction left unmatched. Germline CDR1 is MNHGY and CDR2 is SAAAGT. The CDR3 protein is CASSFVGVAGSYEQYF. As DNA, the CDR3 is TGTGCCAGCAGTTTTGTCGGTGTAGCGGGGTCCTACGAGCAGTACTTC.

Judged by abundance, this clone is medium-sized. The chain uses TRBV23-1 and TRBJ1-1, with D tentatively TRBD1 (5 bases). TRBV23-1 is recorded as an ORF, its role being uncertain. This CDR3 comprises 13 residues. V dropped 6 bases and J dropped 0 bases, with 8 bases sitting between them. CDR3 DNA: TGCGCCAGCAGATGGGACTTGAACACTGAAGCTTTCTTT. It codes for CASRWDLNTEAFF.

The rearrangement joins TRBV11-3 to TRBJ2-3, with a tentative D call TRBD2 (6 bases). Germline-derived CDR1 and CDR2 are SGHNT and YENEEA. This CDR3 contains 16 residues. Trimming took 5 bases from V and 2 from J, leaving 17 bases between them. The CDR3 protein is CASSLGLAGNTDTQYF. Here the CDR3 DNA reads TGTGCCAGCAGCCTGGGGTTGGCGGGGAACACAGATACGCAGTATTTT.

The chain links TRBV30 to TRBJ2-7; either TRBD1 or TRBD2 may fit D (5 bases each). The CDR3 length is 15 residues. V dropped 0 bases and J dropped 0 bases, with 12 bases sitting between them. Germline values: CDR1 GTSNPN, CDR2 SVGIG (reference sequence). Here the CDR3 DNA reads TGTGCCTGGAGTGTACTGGGGGAATCCTCCTACGAGCAGTACTTC. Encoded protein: CAWSVLGESSYEQYF.

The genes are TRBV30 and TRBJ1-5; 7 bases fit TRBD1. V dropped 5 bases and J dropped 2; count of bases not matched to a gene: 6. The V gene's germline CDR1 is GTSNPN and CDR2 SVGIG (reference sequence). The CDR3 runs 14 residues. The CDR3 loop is CAWEQGNGNQPQHF. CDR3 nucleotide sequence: TGTGCCTGGGAACAGGGGAATGGCAATCAGCCCCAGCATTTT.

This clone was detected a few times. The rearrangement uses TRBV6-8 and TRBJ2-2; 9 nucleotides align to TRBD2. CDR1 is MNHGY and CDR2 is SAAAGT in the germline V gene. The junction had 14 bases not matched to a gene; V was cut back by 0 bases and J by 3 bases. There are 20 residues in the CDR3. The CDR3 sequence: CASSYSVPLRGGQDTGELFF. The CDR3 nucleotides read TGTGCCAGCAGTTACTCAGTTCCGTTGCGGGGGGGTCAAGACACCGGGGAGCTGTTTTTT.